The 10 T cell receptor beta chains reported below all come from one sample, sequenced in a study of T cell repertoires in cytomegalovirus infection. TCRdb ran MiXCR on the reads and lists one entry per CDR3 protein. The sample shows approximately 470,000 distinct CDR3 sequences, about 39% of them seen only once. Their target antigens are unknown. Sample: cultured PBMCs, taken from culture after CMV antigen stimulation. These receptors came from a human donor in good health (CMV status not recorded). Some clones in this sample may be carry-over from other donors' samples.

This clonotype was counted ten times or more. The chain recombines TRBV7-2 with TRBJ2-5, with D tentatively TRBD1 (6 bases). The V and J ends lost 6 bases and 4 bases respectively, with 12 bases between them. Germline CDR1 is SGHTA and CDR2 is FQGNSA. The CDR3 has 13 residues. The CDR3 protein is CASSPDRRETQYF. CDR3 DNA sequence: TGTGCCAGCAGTCCTGACAGGCGAGAGACCCAGTACTTC. The full variable domain, with the rest looked up from reference TRBV7-2 and TRBJ2-5, is GAGVSQSPSNKVTEKGKDVELRCDPISGHTALYWYRQSLGQGLEFLIYFQGNSAPDKSGLPSDRFSAERTGGSVSTLTIQRTQQEDSAVYLCASSPDRRETQYFGPGTRLLVL.

This clonotype has more than one count but fewer than ten. This chain joins TRBV28 and TRBJ2-7, with D possibly TRBD1 on 6 matching bases. V lost 6 bases and J 2 bases, leaving 17 bases between the germline ends. The germline gives CDR1 MDHEN, CDR2 SYDVKM. The CDR3 loop spans 15 amino acids. The CDR3, as DNA: TGTGCCAGCAGGGACAGCTCATGGGGTACCTACGAGCAGTACTTC. Translated, it gives CASRDSSWGTYEQYF.

This chain links TRBV4-1 with TRBJ2-7; no clear D gene. V gave up 1 base and J gave up 0 bases, with 16 bases separating them. Germline CDR1 is MGHRA and CDR2 is YSYEKL. This CDR3 has 17 residues. The CDR3 spells CASSQGPGPTTSYEQYF. For the CDR3, the DNA is TGCGCCAGCAGCCAAGGGCCCGGGCCGACCACCTCCTACGAGCAGTACTTC.

This clonotype showed up just a few times. The gene calls are TRBV6-6 and TRBJ2-7; D may correspond to TRBD1 or TRBD2 (5 bases each). This CDR3 is built from 15 residues. Germline CDR1 and CDR2: MNHNY and SVGAGI (reference sequence). Trimming removed 4 bases from V and 3 bases from J, with 16 bases in between. CDR3 coding DNA: TGTGCCAGCAGTTCTCCGACCGGGACGCACTACGAGCAGTACTTC. It translates to CASSSPTGTHYEQYF.

The chain has TRBV3-1 and TRBJ2-4, with unresolved D. The germline V and J ends were trimmed by 1 base and 7 bases, with 8 bases remaining between them. The length of the CDR3 is 13 residues. Germline V gene lookup returns CDR1 LGHDT and CDR2 YNNKEL (reference sequence). Here the CDR3 reads CASSQGSGNIQYF. CDR3 sequence (DNA): TGTGCCAGCAGCCAAGGATCGGGTAACATTCAGTACTTC.

The chain uses TRBV4-1 and TRBJ2-1; D gene ambiguous. With 3 bases removed from V and 4 bases from J, the gap between germline ends came to 16 bases. Germline assignment: CDR1 MGHRA and CDR2 YSYEKL. There are 16 residues in the CDR3. The CDR3 region is CASSHYTLHPYNEQFF. In DNA, the CDR3 is TGCGCCAGCAGCCATTACACCCTGCACCCTTACAATGAGCAGTTCTTC.

The rearrangement joins TRBV19 to TRBJ2-3; 14 bases line up with TRBD2. The germline V gene encodes CDR1 LNHDA and CDR2 SQIVND (reference sequence). The length of the CDR3 is 19 residues. The junction had 11 bases not matched to a gene; V was cut back by 3 bases and J by 3 bases. CDR3 region: CASSIGTSGSWVATDTQYF. The CDR3 DNA reads TGTGCCAGTAGTATCGGGACTAGCGGGAGTTGGGTGGCAACAGATACGCAGTATTTT.

The V and J genes are TRBV7-2 and TRBJ2-7; TRBD2 aligns across 10 bases. The CDR3 spans 14 residues. V shed 6 bases, J shed 5 bases, and the junction held 7 bases outside the gene matches. The germline gives CDR1 SGHTA, CDR2 FQGNSA. This chain's CDR3 is CASSRTGTSDEQYF. The CDR3 bases are TGTGCCAGCAGTCGGACCGGGACTAGCGACGAGCAGTACTTC.

This clonotype was seen a few times. This sequence joins TRBV7-2 and TRBJ1-2; 7 bases line up with TRBD1. Germline trimming cut 4 bases from V and 4 bases from J; bases unmatched to any gene: 6. CDR1 SGHTA and CDR2 FQGNSA come from the germline V gene. The CDR3 runs 14 residues. CDR3 residues: CASSSTGQRYGYTF. The CDR3 DNA reads as TGTGCCAGCAGCTCGACGGGACAGCGCTATGGCTACACCTTC. The whole variable domain, remainder taken from reference TRBV7-2 and TRBJ1-2, is GAGVSQSPSNKVTEKGKDVELRCDPISGHTALYWYRQSLGQGLEFLIYFQGNSAPDKSGLPSDRFSAERTGGSVSTLTIQRTQQEDSAVYLCASSSTGQRYGYTFGSGTRLTVV.

This chain joins TRBV12-3 or TRBV12-4 and TRBJ1-5; D is undetermined. CDR3 length equals 17 residues. Deletions cut 4 bases from V and 2 bases from J, with 18 bases between. The CDR3 sequence is CASSYLGRVAGNQPQHF. The CDR3 nucleotides are TGTGCCAGCAGTTACTTAGGGCGGGTAGCGGGCAATCAGCCCCAGCATTTT.